The 23 T cell receptor beta chains in this list originate from one sample, sequenced in a study of T cell repertoires in cytomegalovirus infection. Each CDR3 protein gets one entry after TCRdb re-called the reads with MiXCR. The sample contains about 900,000 distinct CDR3 sequences, around 31% of which appear only once. Their antigen targets remain unknown. The source material was cultured CD8+ T cells from PBMCs, sampled from culture after CMV antigen stimulation. These receptor sequences come from a human donor in good health (CMV status not recorded). Some clones in this sample may be carry-over from other donors' samples.

This clonotype was observed a handful of times. This chain connects TRBV6-8 to TRBJ2-2; D possibly corresponds to TRBD2 (6 bases). With 2 bases removed from V and 5 bases from J, the gap between germline ends came to 9 bases. The CDR3 runs 14 residues. Germline values: CDR1 MNHGY, CDR2 SAAAGT. The CDR3 reads CASSYRAGTGELFF. The CDR3 DNA reads as TGTGCCAGCAGTTACCGGGCGGGAACCGGGGAGCTGTTTTTT.

The rearrangement uses TRBV19 and TRBJ1-2; 8 bases line up with TRBD1. Germline V gene sequence: CDR1 LNHDA, CDR2 SQIVND (reference sequence). This CDR3 has 16 residues. The trim removed 5 bases at V and 6 bases at J, leaving 14 bases unmatched. DNA for the CDR3: TGTGCCAGTAGTCACGGGACAGGAGGCGGTCGAGATGGCTACACCTTC. Amino acids: CASSHGTGGGRDGYTF.

This clonotype was recorded a few times. The gene calls are TRBV5-4 and TRBJ1-2; 7 bases match TRBD1. The CDR3 totals 15 residues. Losses at the gene ends were 4 bases for V and 0 bases for J; bases not matched to a gene: 6. Germline CDR1 reads SGHNT; CDR2 reads YYREEE (reference sequence). CDR3 sequence reads: CASSPTGETNYGYTF. CDR3 DNA sequence: TGTGCCAGCAGCCCTACAGGGGAGACTAACTATGGCTACACCTTC.

This clonotype was seen repeatedly, ten times or more. It is unclear where the CDR3 begins or ends on the DNA, so no DNA is shown, and the CDR3 is as TCRdb lists it. The chain recombines TRBV12-3 or TRBV12-4 with TRBJ1-1. The CDR3 is 16 residues long, ends included. The CDR3 sequence is CASSFLAGVMNTEAFF.

This clonotype has a count of ten or more. The V gene is TRBV7-8, the J gene TRBJ2-1; 9 positions agree with TRBD2. The CDR3 has 17 residues. Per the germline V gene, CDR1 is SGHVS and CDR2 is FQNEAQ. J lost 0 bases, V lost 2 bases, and 5 bases had no gene match. The CDR3: CASSLTSGLSSYNEQFF. Here the CDR3 DNA reads TGTGCCAGCAGCTTAACTAGCGGGTTAAGCTCCTACAATGAGCAGTTCTTC. The full variable domain, its missing parts supplied by reference TRBV7-8 and TRBJ2-1, is GAGVSQSPRYKVAKRGQDVALRCDPISGHVSLFWYQQALGQGPEFLTYFQNEAQLDKSGLPSDRFFAERPEGSVSTLKIQRTQQEDSAVYLCASSLTSGLSSYNEQFFGPGTRLTVL.

Only one count was recorded for this clonotype. The rearrangement links TRBV28 to TRBJ1-3, with 8 bases aligning to TRBD1. The germline V gene encodes CDR1 MDHEN and CDR2 SYDVKM. The CDR3 spans 16 residues. V lost 3 bases to trimming and J lost 3 bases; unmatched junction nucleotides: 7. The CDR3 reads CASSFSDRGGGNTIYF. CDR3 bases: TGTGCCAGCAGTTTTAGTGACAGGGGAGGTGGAAACACCATATATTTT.

In the case of this clonotype: Germline and junction disagree at one end, which may indicate a read error. This rearrangement joins TRBV6-5 to TRBJ2-1, with 8 bases aligning to TRBD2. In germline, CDR1 is MNHEY, CDR2 SVGAGI. The length of the CDR3 is 14 residues. The CDR3 spells CVSSYIAGSNEQFF. As DNA, the CDR3 is TGTGTCAGCAGTTATATAGCGGGGTCCAATGAGCAGTTCTTC.

The chain employs TRBV4-1 and TRBJ1-1, with 7 positions matching TRBD1. Germline loops: CDR1 MGHRA, CDR2 YSYEKL. Trimming at V came to 7 bases and at J to 2 bases, leaving 13 bases not matched to a gene. The CDR3 has 16 amino acids. CDR3 in amino acids: CASKQLTGTVNTEAFF. Here the CDR3 DNA reads TGCGCCAGCAAACAACTTACCGGGACAGTAAACACTGAAGCTTTCTTT.

This clonotype was found a few times. The chain is built from TRBV19 and TRBJ1-2; D possibly corresponds to TRBD1 (6 bases). The CDR3 contains 13 residues. Germline CDR1 is LNHDA and CDR2 is SQIVND (reference sequence). Trimming cost V 5 bases and J 4 bases, with 11 bases left between them. CDR3 DNA sequence: TGTGCCAGTAGTCAGGACAGTGGCTATGGCTACACCTTC. Translated, it gives CASSQDSGYGYTF.

The chain joins TRBV6-6 to TRBJ1-5; possible D gene TRBD1, 5 bases. In germline, CDR1 is MNHNY, CDR2 SVGAGI (reference sequence). The V end was cut by 2 bases, the J end by 4 bases, with 9 bases between. This CDR3 has 14 amino acids. The CDR3 is CASSYPGGNQPQHF. Here the CDR3 DNA reads TGTGCCAGCAGTTACCCCGGGGGGAATCAGCCCCAGCATTTT.

This clonotype has more than one count but fewer than ten. This chain joins TRBV7-9 and TRBJ2-3; 7 bases align to TRBD1. The CDR3 runs to 17 residues. V lost 5 bases, J lost 5 bases, and 16 bases stayed unmatched. CDR1 SEHNR and CDR2 FQNEAQ come from the germline V gene (reference sequence). CDR3 DNA: TGTGCCAGCAGCACCCACTCCGGGACAGTGGACGAAGATACGCAGTATTTT. As protein: CASSTHSGTVDEDTQYF.

This clonotype was seen only a few times. V usage is TRBV6-1 and J usage is TRBJ1-1, with D unresolved. The germline V gene has CDR1 MNHNS and CDR2 SASEGT. CDR3 length: 18 residues. Deletions cut 0 bases from V and 1 base from J, with 18 bases between. CDR3 residues: CASSEARIPGWGNTEAFF. Here the CDR3 DNA reads TGTGCCAGCAGTGAAGCGCGGATCCCGGGCTGGGGGAACACTGAAGCTTTCTTT.

The chain has TRBV27 and TRBJ1-1; D may be TRBD1 (5 bases). Germline loops: CDR1 MNHEY, CDR2 SMNVEV (reference sequence). The V gene lost 5 bases and the J gene lost 0 bases, with 13 bases spanning the gap. This CDR3 is 15 amino acids long. The CDR3 is CASSPGTYLNTEAFF. Here the CDR3 DNA reads TGTGCCAGCAGTCCGGGGACTTACCTGAACACTGAAGCTTTCTTT.

This clonotype occurred many times. The chain employs TRBV12-3 or TRBV12-4 and TRBJ2-7; 7 nucleotides match TRBD1. This CDR3 comprises 15 residues. V was clipped by 4 bases and J by 2 bases; unmatched bases: 8. CDR3 loop: CASSSDREPPYEQYF. For the CDR3, the DNA is TGTGCCAGCAGTTCCGACAGGGAACCCCCCTACGAGCAGTACTTC.

This chain connects TRBV18 to TRBJ1-2; D call uncertain. Per germline, CDR1 KGHSH and CDR2 LQKENI. V was shortened by 11 bases and J by 7 bases, with 14 bases between the two germline ends. The CDR3 spans 11 residues. This chain's CDR3 is CAYRSQSGYTF. The DNA for the CDR3 is TGTGCCTACCGAAGTCAGAGTGGCTACACCTTC.

This clonotype turned up a few times. The chain couples TRBV6-5 to TRBJ2-7; possibly TRBD1 or TRBD2 for D (5 bases each). The germline V gene encodes CDR1 MNHEY and CDR2 SVGAGI. Deletions cut 2 bases from V and 5 bases from J, with 16 bases between. This CDR3 spans 15 amino acids. This CDR3 is CASSYEGDLANEQYV. The DNA for the CDR3 is TGTGCCAGCAGTTACGAAGGGGACCTGGCCAACGAGCAGTACGTC.

This sequence joins TRBV9 and TRBJ2-7; 9 bases line up with TRBD1. Germline CDR1 SGDLS, CDR2 YYNGEE. The CDR3 length is 13 residues. Losses at the gene ends were 2 bases for V and 5 bases for J; bases not matched to a gene: 2. CDR3 protein: CASSVGDRDEQYV. The DNA for the CDR3 is TGTGCCAGCAGCGTGGGGGACAGGGACGAGCAGTACGTC.

This clonotype is a singleton in its sample. J is TRBJ1-5 and V is TRBV5-1; TRBD1 aligns across 9 bases. The CDR3 is 15 amino acids. Per the germline V gene, CDR1 is SGHRS and CDR2 is YFSETQ. V was clipped by 0 bases and J by 7 bases; unmatched bases: 5. CDR3 protein: CASSLAGQGDQPQHF. CDR3 sequence (DNA): TGCGCCAGCAGCTTGGCGGGACAGGGTGACCAGCCCCAGCATTTT.

This sequence joins TRBV7-9 and TRBJ2-7, with D perhaps matching TRBD1 (5 bases). Germline V CDR1 and CDR2: SEHNR, FQNEAQ (reference sequence). The length of the CDR3 is 13 residues. V lost 5 bases and J 12 bases, leaving 20 bases between the germline ends. The CDR3 DNA is TGTGCCAGCAGCCCTCCGGACCGCAGGGTACTGTACTTC. Translation: CASSPPDRRVLYF.

This chain joins TRBV9 and TRBJ2-2; D unresolved. Germline lookup yields CDR1 SGDLS and CDR2 YYNGEE. V was pared by 0 bases and J by 8 bases, with 5 bases between. CDR3 size: 12 residues. The CDR3 sequence: CASSVASGELFF. The CDR3 nucleotides are TGTGCCAGCAGCGTAGCCTCAGGGGAGCTGTTTTTT. Together with reference TRBV9 and TRBJ2-2, the CDR3 gives the full variable domain: DSGVTQTPKHLITATGQRVTLRCSPRSGDLSVYWYQQSLDQGLQFLIQYYNGEERAKGNILERFSAQQFPDLHSELNLSSLELGDSALYFCASSVASGELFFGEGSRLTVL.

The chain is built from TRBV25-1 and TRBJ1-2; a possible D gene is TRBD1 (5 bases). The V end lost 3 bases, the J end lost 9 bases, and 11 bases lay between the germline ends. The CDR3 contains 12 residues. Germline lookup yields CDR1 MGHDK and CDR2 SYGVNS. CDR3 sequence: CASSDNAGSYTF. The CDR3 DNA reads TGTGCCAGCAGTGACAACGCAGGGAGCTACACCTTC.

The chain is built from TRBV20-1 and TRBJ1-5; D not resolved. V dropped 0 bases and J dropped 7 bases, with 7 bases sitting between them. The germline V gene encodes CDR1 DFQATT and CDR2 SNEGSKA (reference sequence). This CDR3 is 12 amino acids long. Here the CDR3 reads CSARDPGQPQHF. Here the CDR3 DNA reads TGCAGTGCTAGAGATCCAGGACAGCCCCAGCATTTT.

This clonotype showed up many times. The genes are TRBV4-1 and TRBJ1-2; perhaps TRBD1 as D (5 bases). From germline, CDR1 is MGHRA and CDR2 YSYEKL. Deletions cut 4 bases from V and 4 bases from J, with 19 bases between. The CDR3 runs 16 residues. CDR3 DNA: TGCGCCAGCAGCCGAGCCCATACGGGGGGGGGCTATGGCTACACCTTC. Protein sequence: CASSRAHTGGGYGYTF.